One and the same sample provided the 9 T cell receptor beta chains below, sequenced in a study of human T cells and chemical hapten exposure. TCRdb recomputed calls from the RACE reads with MiXCR, one row per CDR3 protein. The sample shows roughly 200,000 distinct CDR3 sequences, around 20% of them seen only once. As to time point: patch test 1, 2 weeks after DPC sensitization. Treatment here: therapeutic diphenylcyclopropenone sensitization with weekly scalp DPC. The sample in question was whole blood, obtained in connection with sensitization to the hapten diphenylcyclopropenone (DPC). Receptor source: a woman aged 45-65 years with alopecia areata. Some clones in this sample may be carry-over from other donors' samples.

V and J are TRBV6-6 and TRBJ1-3; a possible D gene is TRBD1 (6 bases). Trimming cost V 7 bases and J 0 bases, with 10 bases left between them. CDR1 MNHNY and CDR2 SVGAGI come from the germline V gene (reference sequence). The CDR3 covers 14 residues. The CDR3 region has the DNA TGTGCCAGCAACTTAGGGGGCTCTGGAAACACCATATATTTT. Translating it yields CASNLGGSGNTIYF.

This sequence joins TRBV7-9 and TRBJ1-1, with D perhaps matching TRBD1 (6 bases). In germline, CDR1 is SEHNR, CDR2 FQNEAQ (reference sequence). The CDR3 totals 12 residues. Trimming stripped 7 bases from V and 8 bases from J, with 14 bases between. The CDR3 loop is CASTPRGLEAFF. The CDR3 nucleotides read TGTGCCAGCACTCCACGGGGGCTAGAAGCTTTCTTT.

This clonotype was seen more than once but under ten times. The V call is TRBV7-9, the J call TRBJ2-7; 9 nucleotides line up with TRBD1. Per the germline V gene, CDR1 is SEHNR and CDR2 is FQNEAQ (reference sequence). The length of the CDR3 is 14 residues. Trimming took 5 bases from V and 8 from J; bases not matched to a gene: 10. The CDR3 region has the DNA TGTGCCAGCAGCCCGGGACAGGGCCATGAGAAGCAGTACTTC. Protein product: CASSPGQGHEKQYF. The variable domain in full, completed from reference TRBV7-9 and TRBJ2-7, reads DTGVSQNPRHKITKRGQNVTFRCDPISEHNRLYWYRQTLGQGPEFLTYFQNEAQLEKSRLLSDRFSAERPKGSFSTLEIQRTEQGDSAMYLCASSPGQGHEKQYFGPGTRLTVT.

This clonotype was seen more than once but under ten times. CDR3 sequence (DNA): TGTGCCAGCACCGATCGGGGTCTGAGCACTGAAGCTTTCTTT. Translated: CASTDRGLSTEAFF. The chain employs TRBV27 and TRBJ1-1; D call uncertain. This CDR3 is built from 14 residues. Trimming cost V 7 bases and J 4 bases, with 16 bases left between them. From germline, CDR1 is MNHEY and CDR2 SMNVEV (reference sequence).

The rearrangement joins TRBV27 to TRBJ1-1; no firm D call. Trimming stripped 0 bases from V and 5 bases from J, with 10 bases between. The CDR3 contains 14 residues. Germline CDR1 and CDR2: MNHEY and SMNVEV (reference sequence). DNA for the CDR3: TGTGCCAGCAGTTTATCCGCCTTACTGACTGAAGCTTTCTTT. Translating it yields CASSLSALLTEAFF.

The genes are TRBV25-1 and TRBJ2-6; 7 bases match TRBD1. The CDR3 spans 15 residues. Germline V gives CDR1 MGHDK, CDR2 SYGVNS. With V trimmed by 6 bases and J by 2 bases, 4 bases remained unmatched. CDR3 in DNA: TGTGCCAGCAGCCTTACAGGGGCTGGGGCCAACGTCCTGACTTTC. Translated, it gives CASSLTGAGANVLTF. The whole variable domain, remainder taken from reference TRBV25-1 and TRBJ2-6, is EADIYQTPRYLVIGTGKKITLECSQTMGHDKMYWYQQDPGMELHLIHYSYGVNSTEKGDLSSESTVSRIRTEHFPLTLESARPSHTSQYLCASSLTGAGANVLTFGAGSRLTVL.

In its sample, this clonotype was seen a few times. The chain recombines TRBV5-1 with TRBJ1-1; D gene unclear. CDR1 is SGHRS and CDR2 is YFSETQ in the germline V gene. V shed 4 bases and J shed 5 bases, with 12 bases lying between them. This CDR3 has 13 residues. The CDR3: CASSQVEKTEAFF. In DNA, the CDR3 is TGCGCCAGCAGCCAAGTCGAGAAGACTGAAGCTTTCTTT.

The chain has TRBV29-1 and TRBJ2-2, with D unresolved. CDR1 is SQVTM, CDR2 ANQGSEA, per germline. V was shortened by 7 bases and J by 2 bases, with 14 bases between the two germline ends. This CDR3 region has 14 residues. The CDR3 nucleotides are TGCAGCGGTCAGGCAATCCCAAACACCGGGGAGCTGTTTTTT. Protein sequence: CSGQAIPNTGELFF.

This chain connects TRBV5-1 to TRBJ2-3; 10 bases are a match to TRBD2. The CDR3 consists of 16 residues. V dropped 3 bases and J dropped 3; count of bases not matched to a gene: 7. CDR1 and CDR2 from the germline V gene are SGHRS and YFSETQ. The CDR3 nucleotides read TGCGCCAGCAGCTCCCTAGCGGGAGTAGGTACAGATACGCAGTATTTT. As protein: CASSSLAGVGTDTQYF.